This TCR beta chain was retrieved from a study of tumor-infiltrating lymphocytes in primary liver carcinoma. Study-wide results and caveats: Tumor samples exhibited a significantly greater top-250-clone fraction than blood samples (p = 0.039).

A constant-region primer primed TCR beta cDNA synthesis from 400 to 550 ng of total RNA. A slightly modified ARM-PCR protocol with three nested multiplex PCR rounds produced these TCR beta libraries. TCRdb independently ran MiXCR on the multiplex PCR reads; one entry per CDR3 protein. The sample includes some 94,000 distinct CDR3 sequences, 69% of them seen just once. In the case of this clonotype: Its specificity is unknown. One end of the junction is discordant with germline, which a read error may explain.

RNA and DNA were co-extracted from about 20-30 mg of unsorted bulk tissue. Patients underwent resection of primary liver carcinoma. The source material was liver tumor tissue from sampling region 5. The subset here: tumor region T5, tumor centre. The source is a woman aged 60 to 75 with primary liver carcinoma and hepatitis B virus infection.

The CDR3 DNA is TGTGCCAGCTTTGGGGGGGGCTCTGTGGCCAACGTCCTGACTTTC. It encodes CASFGGGSVANVLTF. The J gene is TRBJ2-6, the V gene TRBV6-2 or TRBV6-3; a weak D match, TRBD2 (7 bases). CDR1 is MNHEY and CDR2 is SVGEGT in the germline V gene. This CDR3 contains 15 residues.